This TCR beta chain comes out of a study of patients and donors after allogeneic stem cell transplantation (TCRdb year 2020). On this clonotype itself: No antigen is known for it. No qualities accompany the bases; no much larger clone lies one base away.

The library was prepared using RT-PCR. The sequencer listed for this sample is NextSeq 550. Using fastp at Q25 and MiXCR, TCRdb reprocessed the public reads and kept productive beta chains. Merged by CDR3 protein, the rows form single entries marked with the most common genes and DNA. Counted in this sample were about a million distinct CDR3 sequences; more than 15% of them appeared once. The ten largest clones add up to 6% of the sample. For CDR1 and CDR2, the germline V gene (reference sequence) lists SSHAT and FNYEAQ. V and J are truncated by 6 bases and 2 bases respectively, leaving an intervening sequence of 9 bases. Including the terminal cysteine and phenylalanine, the CDR3 comprises 13 residues. Of all the DNA, just the CDR3 is kept, 39 bases in frame from base 1.

This sequence originates from a human donor who was either an allogeneic HSCT recipient or a stem cell or donor lymphocyte infusion donor (not recorded which). It is not recorded whose cells these are; they may come from a transplant donor. Rearrangement joined TRBV7-7 to TRBJ2-3; no D gene call is confident. The specimen sequenced was blood, either unsorted or a sorted T cell fraction (not recorded which). The nucleotide sequence is TGTGCCAGCAGTGGGTCAATCACAGATACGCAGTATTTT. It encodes CASSGSITDTQYF.